The sample holds a few counts of the clone carrying this T cell receptor (beta chain). Its target is unknown. This specimen belongs to a study of T cells in Graves' hyperthyroidism and ophthalmopathy. CDR3 size: 16 residues. Germline assignment: CDR1 MNHEY and CDR2 SVGAGI. Trimming removed 2 bases from V and 0 bases from J, with 12 bases in between. The study's findings and limits: In blood, most of the thyroid clonotypes expanded above 0.001 were also present. Ophthalmopathy stood apart from stable hyperthyroidism in a 13 V-J model.

Investigators excluded patients with uncontrolled infection, other autoimmune disease, pregnancy or lactation. It was RNA transcripts that yielded the amplified TCR beta CDR3 regions. When the TCR CDR3 underwent first-round RT-PCR, the HTBI primer set was used. One entry per CDR3 protein, called by TCRdb with MiXCR from the multiplex PCR reads. The profile shows some 500,000 distinct CDR3 sequences, approximately 16% of them singletons. The receptor was derived from a woman aged 30 to 39 with Graves' ophthalmopathy. Material: blood. The rearrangement links TRBV6-5 to TRBJ2-3; the D is unclear. CDR3 DNA: TGTGCCAGCAGTTACGGTTGGGGATCTAGCACAGATACGCAGTATTTT. Its translation is CASSYGWGSSTDTQYF.